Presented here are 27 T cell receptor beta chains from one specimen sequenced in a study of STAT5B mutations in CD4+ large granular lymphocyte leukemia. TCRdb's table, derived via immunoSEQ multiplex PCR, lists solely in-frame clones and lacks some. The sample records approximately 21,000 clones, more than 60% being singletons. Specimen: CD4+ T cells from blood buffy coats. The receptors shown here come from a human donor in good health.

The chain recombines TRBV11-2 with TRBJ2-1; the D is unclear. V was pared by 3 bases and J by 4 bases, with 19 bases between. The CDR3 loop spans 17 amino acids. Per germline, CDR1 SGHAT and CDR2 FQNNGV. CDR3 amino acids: CASSFSTLSIAYNEQFF. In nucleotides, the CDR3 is TGTGCCAGCAGCTTCTCTACTCTCTCCATCGCGTACAATGAGCAGTTCTTC. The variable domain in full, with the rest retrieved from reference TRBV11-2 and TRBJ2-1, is EAGVAQSPRYKIIEKRQSVAFWCNPISGHATLYWYQQILGQGPKLLIQFQNNGVVDDSQLPKDRFSAERLKGVDSTLKIQPAKLEDSAVYLCASSFSTLSIAYNEQFFGPGTRLTVL.

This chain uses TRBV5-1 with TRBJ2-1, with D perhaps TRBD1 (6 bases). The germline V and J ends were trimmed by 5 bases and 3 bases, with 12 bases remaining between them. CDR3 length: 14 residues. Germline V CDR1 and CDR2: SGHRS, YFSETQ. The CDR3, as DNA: TGCGCCAGCAGTCTGGACAGCATCTACAATGAGCAGTTCTTC. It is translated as CASSLDSIYNEQFF.

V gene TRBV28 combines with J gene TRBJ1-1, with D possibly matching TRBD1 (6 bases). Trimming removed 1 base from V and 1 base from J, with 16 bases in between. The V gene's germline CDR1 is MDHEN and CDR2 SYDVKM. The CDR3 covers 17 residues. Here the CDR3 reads CASSLFGGRGQNTEAFF. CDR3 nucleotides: TGTGCCAGCAGTTTATTCGGAGGCAGGGGCCAGAACACTGAAGCTTTCTTT. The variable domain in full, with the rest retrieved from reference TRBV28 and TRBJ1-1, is DVKVTQSSRYLVKRTGEKVFLECVQDMDHENMFWYRQDPGLGLRLIYFSYDVKMKEKGDIPEGYSVSREKKERFSLILESASTNQTSMYLCASSLFGGRGQNTEAFFGQGTRLTVV.

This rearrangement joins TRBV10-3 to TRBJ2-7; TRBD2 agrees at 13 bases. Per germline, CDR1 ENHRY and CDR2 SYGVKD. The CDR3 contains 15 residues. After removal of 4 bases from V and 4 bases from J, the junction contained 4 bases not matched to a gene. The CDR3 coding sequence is TGTGCCATCAGTGTGGGGACTAGCGGGGTGTACGAGCAGTACTTC. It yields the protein CAISVGTSGVYEQYF.

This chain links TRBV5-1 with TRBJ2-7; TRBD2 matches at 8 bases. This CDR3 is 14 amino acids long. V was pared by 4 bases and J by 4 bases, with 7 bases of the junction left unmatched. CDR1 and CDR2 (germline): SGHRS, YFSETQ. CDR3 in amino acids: CASSPGTRLYEQYF. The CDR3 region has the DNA TGCGCCAGCAGCCCCGGGACTAGATTATACGAGCAGTACTTC.

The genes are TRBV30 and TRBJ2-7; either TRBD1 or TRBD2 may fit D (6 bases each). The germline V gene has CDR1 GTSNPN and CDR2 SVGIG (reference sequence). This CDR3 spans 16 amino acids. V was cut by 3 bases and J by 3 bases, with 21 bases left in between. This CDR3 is CAWRLPPGAGVYEQYF. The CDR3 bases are TGTGCCTGGAGACTCCCTCCGGGGGCAGGGGTCTACGAGCAGTACTTC. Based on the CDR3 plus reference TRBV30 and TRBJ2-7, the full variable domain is SQTIHQWPATLVQPVGSPLSLECTVEGTSNPNLYWYRQAAGRGLQLLFYSVGIGQISSEVPQNLSASRPQDRQFILSSKKLLLSDSGFYLCAWRLPPGAGVYEQYFGPGTRLTVT.

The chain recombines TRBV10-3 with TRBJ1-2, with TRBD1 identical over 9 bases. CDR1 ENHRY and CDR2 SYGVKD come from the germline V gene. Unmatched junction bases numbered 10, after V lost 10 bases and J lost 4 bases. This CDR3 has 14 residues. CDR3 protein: CASELDRGIYGYTF. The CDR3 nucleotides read TGTGCCAGCGAGCTAGACAGGGGGATCTATGGCTACACCTTC.

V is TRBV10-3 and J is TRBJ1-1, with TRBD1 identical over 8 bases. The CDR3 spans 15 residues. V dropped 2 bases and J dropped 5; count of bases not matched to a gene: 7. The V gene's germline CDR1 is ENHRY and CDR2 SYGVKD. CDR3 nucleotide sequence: TGTGCCATCAGTGAGCCCGACAGGGGTGGAACTGAAGCTTTCTTT. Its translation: CAISEPDRGGTEAFF.

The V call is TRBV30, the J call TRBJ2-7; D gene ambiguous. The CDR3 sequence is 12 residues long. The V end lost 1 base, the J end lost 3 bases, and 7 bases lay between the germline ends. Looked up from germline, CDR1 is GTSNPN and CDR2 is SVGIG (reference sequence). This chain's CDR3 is CAWSGGFYEQYF. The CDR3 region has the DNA TGTGCCTGGAGTGGGGGATTCTACGAGCAGTACTTC. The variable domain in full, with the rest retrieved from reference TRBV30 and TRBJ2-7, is SQTIHQWPATLVQPVGSPLSLECTVEGTSNPNLYWYRQAAGRGLQLLFYSVGIGQISSEVPQNLSASRPQDRQFILSSKKLLLSDSGFYLCAWSGGFYEQYFGPGTRLTVT.

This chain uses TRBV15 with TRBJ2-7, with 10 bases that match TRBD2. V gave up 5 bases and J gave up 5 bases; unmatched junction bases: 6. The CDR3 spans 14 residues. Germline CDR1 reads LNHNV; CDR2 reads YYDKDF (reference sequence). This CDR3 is CATSRTSGVHEQYF. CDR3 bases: TGTGCCACCAGCCGAACTAGCGGGGTTCACGAGCAGTACTTC.

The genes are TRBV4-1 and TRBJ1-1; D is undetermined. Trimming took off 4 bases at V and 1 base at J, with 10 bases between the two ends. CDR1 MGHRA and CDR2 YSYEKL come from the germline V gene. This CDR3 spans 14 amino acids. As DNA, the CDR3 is TGCGCCAGCAGCCCGGCCAGCCGGAACACTGAAGCTTTCTTT. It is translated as CASSPASRNTEAFF.

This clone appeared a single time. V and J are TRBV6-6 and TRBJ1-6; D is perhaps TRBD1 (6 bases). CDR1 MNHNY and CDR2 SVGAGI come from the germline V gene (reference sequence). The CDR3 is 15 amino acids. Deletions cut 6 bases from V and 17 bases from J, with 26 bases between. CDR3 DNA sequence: TGTGCCAGCAGGAACTCCTTTGACAGGCTCCCGGATATCCACTTT. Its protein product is CASRNSFDRLPDIHF.

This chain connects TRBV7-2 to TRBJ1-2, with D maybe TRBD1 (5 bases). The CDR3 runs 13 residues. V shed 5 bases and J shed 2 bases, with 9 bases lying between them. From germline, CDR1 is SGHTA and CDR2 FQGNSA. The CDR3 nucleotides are TGTGCCAGCAGCCGTGGACAAAACTATGGCTACACCTTC. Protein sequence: CASSRGQNYGYTF.

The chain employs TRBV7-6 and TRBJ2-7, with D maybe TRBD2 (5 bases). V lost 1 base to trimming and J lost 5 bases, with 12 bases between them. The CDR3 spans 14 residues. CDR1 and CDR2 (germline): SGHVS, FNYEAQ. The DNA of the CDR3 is TGTGCCAGCAGCTTAGAGGCGGGTCGTGACGAGCAGTACTTC. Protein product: CASSLEAGRDEQYF.

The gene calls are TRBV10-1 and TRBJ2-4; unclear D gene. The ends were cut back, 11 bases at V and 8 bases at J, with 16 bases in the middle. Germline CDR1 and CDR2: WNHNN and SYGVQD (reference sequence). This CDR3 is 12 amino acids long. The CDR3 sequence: CAGSALEDIQYF. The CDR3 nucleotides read TGCGCCGGGTCGGCCCTTGAGGACATTCAGTACTTC.

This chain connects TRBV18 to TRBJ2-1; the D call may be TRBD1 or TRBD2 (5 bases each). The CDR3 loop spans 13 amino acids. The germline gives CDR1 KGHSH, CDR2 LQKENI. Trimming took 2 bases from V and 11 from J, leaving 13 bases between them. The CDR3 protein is CASSPEGQGKQFF. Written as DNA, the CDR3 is TGTGCCAGCTCACCAGAGGGGCAGGGCAAGCAGTTCTTC. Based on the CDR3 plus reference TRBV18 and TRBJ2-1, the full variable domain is NAGVMQNPRHLVRRRGQEARLRCSPMKGHSHVYWYRQLPEEGLKFMVYLQKENIIDESGMPKERFSAEFPKEGPSILRIQQVVRGDSAAYFCASSPEGQGKQFFGPGTRLTVL.

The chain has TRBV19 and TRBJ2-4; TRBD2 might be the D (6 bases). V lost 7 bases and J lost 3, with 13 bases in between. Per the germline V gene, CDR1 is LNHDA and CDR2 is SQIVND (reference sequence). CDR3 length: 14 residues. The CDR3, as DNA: TGTGCCAGTACCCCGGGGGATGTCAAAAACATTCAGTACTTC. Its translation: CASTPGDVKNIQYF.

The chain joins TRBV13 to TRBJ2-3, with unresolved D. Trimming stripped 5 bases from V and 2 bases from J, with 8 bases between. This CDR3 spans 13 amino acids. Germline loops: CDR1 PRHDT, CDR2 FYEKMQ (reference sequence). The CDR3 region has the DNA TGTGCCAGCAGCCCGGAATCCACAGATACGCAGTATTTT. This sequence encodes CASSPESTDTQYF.

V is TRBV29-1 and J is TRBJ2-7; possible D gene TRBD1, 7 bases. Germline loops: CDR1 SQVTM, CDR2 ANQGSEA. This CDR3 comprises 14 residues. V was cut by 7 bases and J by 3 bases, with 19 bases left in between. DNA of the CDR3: TGCAGCGCTGGGGGCGCGGGACAGCTCTACGAGCAGTACTTC. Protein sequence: CSAGGAGQLYEQYF.

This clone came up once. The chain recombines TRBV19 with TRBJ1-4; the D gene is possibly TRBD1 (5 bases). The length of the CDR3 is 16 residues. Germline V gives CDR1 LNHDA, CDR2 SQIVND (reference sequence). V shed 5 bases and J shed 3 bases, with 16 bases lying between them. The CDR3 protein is CASSVGMGRPNEKLFF. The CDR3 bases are TGTGCCAGTAGTGTGGGAATGGGACGACCTAATGAAAAACTGTTTTTT.

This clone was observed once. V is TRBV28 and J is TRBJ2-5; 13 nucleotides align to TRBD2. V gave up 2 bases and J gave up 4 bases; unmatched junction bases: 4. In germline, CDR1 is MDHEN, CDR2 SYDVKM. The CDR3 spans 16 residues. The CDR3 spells CASSLTRLAGGETQYF. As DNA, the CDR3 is TGTGCCAGCAGTTTAACACGACTAGCGGGAGGAGAGACCCAGTACTTC.

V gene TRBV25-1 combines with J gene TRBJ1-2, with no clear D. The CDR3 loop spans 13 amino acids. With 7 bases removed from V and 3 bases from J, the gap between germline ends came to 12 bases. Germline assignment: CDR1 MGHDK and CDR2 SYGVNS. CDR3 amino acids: CASTTTTYYGYTF. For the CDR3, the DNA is TGTGCCAGCACCACGACAACTTACTATGGCTACACCTTC.

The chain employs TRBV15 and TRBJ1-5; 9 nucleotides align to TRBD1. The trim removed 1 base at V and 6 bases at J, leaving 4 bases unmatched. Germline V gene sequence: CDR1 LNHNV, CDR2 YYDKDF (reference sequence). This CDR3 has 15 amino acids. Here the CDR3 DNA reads TGTGCCACCAGCAGAGGGGACAGGGCGGGTCAGCCCCAGCATTTT. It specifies CATSRGDRAGQPQHF.

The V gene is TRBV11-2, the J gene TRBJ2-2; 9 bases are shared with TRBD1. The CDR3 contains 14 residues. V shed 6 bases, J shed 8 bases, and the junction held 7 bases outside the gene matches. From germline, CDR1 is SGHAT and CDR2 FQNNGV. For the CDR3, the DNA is TGTGCCAGCAGGGAATACAGGGGGCTTGGGGAGCTGTTTTTT. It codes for CASREYRGLGELFF.

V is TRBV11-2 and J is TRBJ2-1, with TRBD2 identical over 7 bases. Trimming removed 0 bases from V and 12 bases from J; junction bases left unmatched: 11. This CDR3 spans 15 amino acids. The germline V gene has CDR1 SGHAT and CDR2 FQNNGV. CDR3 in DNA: TGTGCCAGCAGCTTAGAGGGTTTAGCGGGCCCCACGCAGTTCTTC. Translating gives CASSLEGLAGPTQFF.

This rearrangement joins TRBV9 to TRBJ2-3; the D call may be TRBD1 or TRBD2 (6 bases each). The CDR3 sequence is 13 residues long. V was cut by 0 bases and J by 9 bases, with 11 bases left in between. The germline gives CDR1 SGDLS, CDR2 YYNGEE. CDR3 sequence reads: CASSVASGATQYF. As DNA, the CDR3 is TGTGCCAGCAGCGTAGCGTCGGGGGCGACGCAGTATTTT.

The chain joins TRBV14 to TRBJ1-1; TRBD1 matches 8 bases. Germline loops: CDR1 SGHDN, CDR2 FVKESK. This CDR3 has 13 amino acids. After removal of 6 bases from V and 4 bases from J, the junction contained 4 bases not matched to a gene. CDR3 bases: TGTGCCAGCAGACTTACAGGGGGCACTGAAGCTTTCTTT. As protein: CASRLTGGTEAFF.